These 9 T cell receptor beta chains came from one sample sequenced in a study of T cell responses to AZD1222 COVID-19 vaccine. Clones were sequenced by immunoSEQ multiplex PCR, and TCRdb holds only the in-frame ones, with some missing. The table lists 100,000 to 150,000 clones, 85% to 90% of them singletons, with more than 20% in the top ten. Sequenced here: peripheral blood, sampled on day 0 of AZD1222 vaccination. The receptors stem from an adult in good health.

This clone came up a few times. The rearrangement joins TRBV3-1 (or the pseudogene TRBV3-2) to TRBJ1-2; TRBD1 is a possible D gene (6 bases). Germline CDR1 and CDR2: LGHDT and YNNKEL (reference sequence). There are 13 residues in the CDR3. Trimming removed 1 base at V and 7 bases at J, with 10 bases between. CDR3 loop: CASSQGTASGYTF. The CDR3 DNA reads TGTGCCAGCAGCCAAGGGACAGCCTCTGGCTACACCTTC.

The chain employs TRBV28 and TRBJ1-4; TRBD1 might be the D (6 bases). The germline CDR1 and CDR2 sequences are MDHEN and SYDVKM. The CDR3 is made up of 15 amino acids. The germline V and J ends were trimmed by 5 bases and 8 bases, with 18 bases remaining between them. CDR3 in amino acids: CASSPPGEGGEKLFF. CDR3 DNA: TGTGCCAGCAGTCCCCCAGGGGAGGGAGGCGAAAAACTGTTTTTT.

V and J are TRBV19 and TRBJ1-5; no firm D call. CDR1 and CDR2 from the germline V gene are LNHDA and SQIVND (reference sequence). V was cut by 6 bases and J by 0 bases, with 9 bases left in between. CDR3 length: 14 residues. The CDR3 DNA reads as TGTGCCAGTAGCCCCGAAGCTAGCAATCAGCCCCAGCATTTT. It translates to CASSPEASNQPQHF. The full variable domain, in which reference TRBV19 and TRBJ1-5 provide the parts outside the CDR3, is DGGITQSPKYLFRKEGQNVTLSCEQNLNHDAMYWYRQDPGQGLRLIYYSQIVNDFQKGDIAEGYSVSREKKESFPLTVTSAQKNPTAFYLCASSPEASNQPQHFGDGTRLSIL.

The rearrangement joins TRBV27 to TRBJ1-2; no clear D. The CDR3 is made up of 15 amino acids. Germline CDR1 reads MNHEY; CDR2 reads SMNVEV (reference sequence). The ends were cut back, 5 bases at V and 4 bases at J, with 17 bases in the middle. This CDR3 reads CASSQTEGAAYGYTF. The DNA for the CDR3 is TGTGCCAGCAGTCAGACGGAGGGAGCGGCCTATGGCTACACCTTC.

The genes are TRBV29-1 and TRBJ1-4; D might be TRBD1 (6 bases). Germline V gives CDR1 SQVTM, CDR2 ANQGSEA. Trimming stripped 6 bases from V and 5 bases from J, with 13 bases between. The CDR3 is 13 amino acids. As DNA, the CDR3 is TGCAGCGTGGCGGACAGCAGAAATGAAAAACTGTTTTTT. Translated, it gives CSVADSRNEKLFF.

This rearrangement joins TRBV10-3 to TRBJ1-3; the D is unclear. The CDR3 is made up of 13 amino acids. V gave up 4 bases and J gave up 5 bases, with 9 bases separating them. Germline assignment: CDR1 ENHRY and CDR2 SYGVKD. This chain's CDR3 is CAISGGGRNTIYF. The CDR3 nucleotides are TGTGCCATCAGTGGGGGTGGGCGAAACACCATATATTTT.

This clone was detected a few times. The chain has TRBV7-9 and TRBJ2-7; D gene ambiguous. Per germline, CDR1 SEHNR and CDR2 FQNEAQ (reference sequence). The CDR3 has 13 residues. Trimming cost V 4 bases and J 4 bases, with 11 bases left between them. As DNA, the CDR3 is TGTGCCAGCAGCTATGTCCCGGTTTACGAGCAGTACTTC. Protein sequence: CASSYVPVYEQYF.

The chain recombines TRBV23-1 with TRBJ1-6; perhaps TRBD1 as D (5 bases). TRBV23-1 is recorded as an ORF, its role being uncertain. This CDR3 has 13 residues. Trimming took off 4 bases at V and 8 bases at J, with 9 bases between the two ends. The CDR3 spells CASSPRAHSPLHF. The CDR3 coding sequence is TGCGCCAGCAGTCCCAGGGCGCATTCACCCCTCCACTTT.

This clone has just one count. The chain combines TRBV11-2 with TRBJ2-1; possibly TRBD1 for D (6 bases). V shed 7 bases and J shed 4 bases, with 11 bases lying between them. Per germline, CDR1 SGHAT and CDR2 FQNNGV. The CDR3 contains 13 residues. CDR3 bases: TGTGCCAGCATCAATGGACAGTACAATGAGCAGTTCTTC. This sequence encodes CASINGQYNEQFF. Full variable domain (rest looked up from reference TRBV11-2 and TRBJ2-1): EAGVAQSPRYKIIEKRQSVAFWCNPISGHATLYWYQQILGQGPKLLIQFQNNGVVDDSQLPKDRFSAERLKGVDSTLKIQPAKLEDSAVYLCASINGQYNEQFFGPGTRLTVL.